This note documents a single TCR beta chain sequence. The antigen it binds to is not known. No per-base quality is available; no much larger clone lies one base away. The immunoSEQ v3 hsTCRB kit was used to amplify TCR beta CDR3 regions from genomic DNA through bias-controlled multiplex PCR. TCR libraries were sequenced on an Illumina NextSeq 500 to approximately 2 million read pairs for survey level or about 5-6 million for deep level. The paper's processing steps were these. V, D and J genes were assigned, non-productive sequences were removed, and clonality was reported by immunoSEQ Analyzer software. To compare repertoires between infused TIL and blood, productive Simpson clonality was used along with the Morisita overlap index of productive TRB rearrangements. The absolute count of a clonotype in blood was estimated by multiplying the lymphocyte count by the CD3+ fraction and by the productive frequency of the clone. As stored in TCRdb, this immuneACCESS dataset retains in-frame rearrangements with V and J assigned. A fraction of the clones does not appear; measured against another copy, unresolved V genes explain less than half of the discrepancy, and the remainder lacks a known reason. That table supplies the V and J calls and clone size; D and trimming were determined from the DNA. The sample table holds 45,000 to 75,000 clones, of which about nine tenths were seen once. Around 2.6% of the sample comes from the top ten.

The junction shows trimming of 4 bases on V and 4 bases on J, and the gene matches do not reach 3 bases of it. The germline V gene (reference sequence) supplies CDR1 MNHEY and CDR2 SMNVEV. The CDR3 holds 15 amino acids from the cysteine to the phenylalanine. The entry retains the CDR3 DNA only, 45 bases that are in frame from base 1. The intended sense of this specimen's time point label: pre-treatment sample, taken before nivolumab and TIL therapy. Between late 2017 and January 2020, a dual-center phase I trial enrolled adults who had stage 4 NSCLC. Samples were obtained from a single-arm, open-label phase I trial in which tumor-infiltrating lymphocyte therapy with nivolumab was evaluated in advanced non-small cell lung cancer. Mononuclear cells from blood collected in EDTA tubes were isolated on a Ficoll gradient and snap-frozen as pellets, and DNA was then extracted using a Qiagen mini-prep kit.

The sample belongs to a study of TIL therapy for anti-PD-1-resistant metastatic lung cancer (dated by TCRdb to 2020 to 2022). Background for the entire study: Tumors were collected before any PD-1/PD-L1 blockade, after which patients were given nivolumab, and patients who progressed were given lymphodepletion, an infusion of expanded TIL and IL-2. Among the enrolled patients, the median age was approximately 54 years (range roughly 35-75), and the median tumor PD-L1 proportion score was roughly 6%. Most of the cohort had lung adenocarcinoma, including a handful of EGFR-mutant tumors and two ALK-rearranged tumors, and half of the patients were either current or former smokers. Across the cohort, whole-exome sequencing showed a median non-synonymous tumor mutation burden of approximately 1.5 mutations per megabase. Tumor and peripheral blood T cell receptor beta sequencing was used to track clonotypes across tumor, expanded TIL product and serial blood samples. On the study overall, not on this receptor specifically: Infused TIL clonotypes partially replaced the baseline peripheral repertoire then decayed over months, with no apparent association between persistence and response. The cohort was highly selected, including more treatment-naive, never-smoker and oncogene-addicted patients than is typical, which limits generalizability. The study protocol defined all tumor marker inferences as exploratory.

Here the sequenced sample was blood, taken at baseline. The source of this sequence is a person between 30 and 80 years old with non-small cell lung cancer. The chain is assembled from TRBV27 and TRBJ1-5, with 11 bases aligning to TRBD1. The CDR3 corresponds to CASSWGQGGNQPQHF. The sequenced DNA: TGTGCCAGCAGTTGGGGACAGGGGGGAAATCAGCCCCAGCATTTT.